A selection of T cell receptor beta chains follows, all from one sample in a study of somatic mutations in cytotoxic T cells in rheumatoid arthritis. The protocol was immunoSEQ multiplex PCR, while the TCRdb copy is restricted to in-frame clones and leaves out a portion. The table shows 2,500 to 3,000 clones, with 86% occurring only once. Specimen: CD8+ T cells sorted from blood. The receptors were sampled from a woman aged 60-75 years with rheumatoid arthritis. The CDR3 runs from the conserved cysteine through the conserved F or W. D genes are given only for firm matches. Clone size appears in some rows only: once, few, many, or a class for an expanded clone.

CDR3 length: 13; V gene: TRBV27; clone size: NA; D gene: NA; J gene: TRBJ1-2; CDR3 protein: CASSPTYRAGYTF; CDR3 DNA: TGTGCCAGCAGTCCCACCTACAGGGCTGGCTACACCTTC
CDR3 length: 17; V gene: TRBV4-3; clone size: NA; D gene: NA; J gene: TRBJ2-2; CDR3 protein: CASSQEYWTENTGELFF; CDR3 DNA: TGCGCCAGCAGCCAAGAGTATTGGACTGAGAACACCGGGGAGCTGTTTTTT
CDR3 length: 12; V gene: TRBV7-9; clone size: NA; D gene: NA; J gene: TRBJ1-1; CDR3 protein: CASSGVPLEAFF; CDR3 DNA: TGTGCCAGCAGCGGAGTTCCGCTTGAAGCTTTCTTT
CDR3 length: 15; V gene: TRBV15; clone size: NA; D gene: NA; J gene: TRBJ1-1; CDR3 protein: CATSRDRGGGTEAFF; CDR3 DNA: TGTGCCACCAGCAGAGATCGAGGGGGTGGCACTGAAGCTTTCTTT
CDR3 length: 14; V gene: TRBV27; clone size: NA; D gene: NA; J gene: TRBJ1-2; CDR3 protein: CASSSGTTLSGYTF; CDR3 DNA: TGTGCCAGCAGTTCCGGGACAACCTTAAGTGGCTACACCTTC
CDR3 length: 16; V gene: TRBV10-3; clone size: NA; D gene: TRBD1; J gene: TRBJ1-4; CDR3 protein: CAISEGRTGFNEKLFF; CDR3 DNA: TGTGCCATCAGTGAGGGTAGGACAGGATTTAATGAAAAACTGTTTTTT
CDR3 length: 14; V gene: TRBV5-4; clone size: NA; D gene: NA; J gene: TRBJ2-2; CDR3 protein: CASSSSAAPGELFF; CDR3 DNA: TGTGCCAGCAGCTCCTCGGCAGCGCCCGGGGAGCTGTTTTTT
CDR3 length: 13; V gene: TRBV5-8; clone size: NA; D gene: NA; J gene: TRBJ1-4; CDR3 protein: CASSLGYGAELFF; CDR3 DNA: TGTGCCAGCAGCTTGGGGTATGGGGCGGAACTGTTTTTT
CDR3 length: 15; V gene: TRBV6-6; clone size: NA; D gene: NA; J gene: TRBJ2-7; CDR3 protein: CASSYGGTATYEQYF; CDR3 DNA: TGTGCCAGCAGTTACGGGGGGACAGCGACCTACGAGCAGTACTTC
CDR3 length: 13; V gene: TRBV27; clone size: NA; D gene: NA; J gene: TRBJ2-7; CDR3 protein: CASSAVLGEWQYF; CDR3 DNA: TGTGCCAGCAGCGCCGTCCTTGGGGAGTGGCAGTACTTC
CDR3 length: 15; V gene: TRBV7-2; clone size: NA; D gene: TRBD1; J gene: TRBJ1-1; CDR3 protein: CASSLRQGDNTEAFF; CDR3 DNA: TGTGCCAGCAGCTTACGACAGGGGGACAACACTGAAGCTTTCTTT
CDR3 length: 14; V gene: TRBV10-3; clone size: NA; D gene: NA; J gene: TRBJ1-2; CDR3 protein: CAISGQSGDYGYTF; CDR3 DNA: TGTGCCATCAGTGGACAGAGTGGGGACTATGGCTACACCTTC
CDR3 length: 11; V gene: TRBV20-1; clone size: NA; D gene: TRBD1; J gene: TRBJ1-4; CDR3 protein: CSARRDSSLFF; CDR3 DNA: TGCAGTGCTCGACGGGACAGCTCTTTGTTTTTT
CDR3 length: 13; V gene: TRBV29-1; clone size: NA; D gene: NA; J gene: TRBJ1-2; CDR3 protein: CSVPAGYAYGYTF; CDR3 DNA: TGCAGCGTTCCCGCAGGGTACGCCTATGGCTACACCTTC
CDR3 length: 14; V gene: TRBV5-6; clone size: few; D gene: NA; J gene: TRBJ2-5; CDR3 protein: CASSLLLGEETQYF; CDR3 DNA: TGTGCCAGCAGCTTGCTTCTCGGGGAGGAGACCCAGTACTTC
CDR3 length: 15; V gene: TRBV7-2; clone size: NA; D gene: TRBD2; J gene: TRBJ2-3; CDR3 protein: CASTLTSGGTDTQYF; CDR3 DNA: TGTGCCAGCACACTGACTAGCGGGGGCACAGATACGCAGTATTTT
CDR3 length: 15; V gene: TRBV5-1; clone size: NA; D gene: TRBD2; J gene: TRBJ2-3; CDR3 protein: CASSLGLASSYTQYF; CDR3 DNA: TGCGCCAGCAGCTTGGGACTAGCCAGCAGCTATACGCAGTATTTT
CDR3 length: 15; V gene: TRBV5-6; clone size: NA; D gene: TRBD1; J gene: TRBJ2-7; CDR3 protein: CASSPGTGGSYEQYF; CDR3 DNA: TGTGCCAGCAGCCCCGGGACAGGGGGTTCCTACGAGCAGTACTTC
CDR3 length: 14; V gene: TRBV6-5; clone size: NA; D gene: NA; J gene: TRBJ1-1; CDR3 protein: CASSYSQGVTEAFF; CDR3 DNA: TGTGCCAGCAGTTACTCGCAGGGTGTCACTGAAGCTTTCTTT
CDR3 length: 13; V gene: TRBV30; clone size: NA; D gene: NA; J gene: TRBJ1-2; CDR3 protein: CASYDRRNYGYTF; CDR3 DNA: TGTGCCTCCTACGACAGGCGAAACTATGGCTACACCTTC
CDR3 length: 18; V gene: TRBV2; clone size: NA; D gene: TRBD1; J gene: TRBJ1-1; CDR3 protein: CASSMGIMGDRVNTEAFF; CDR3 DNA: TGTGCCAGCAGTATGGGAATTATGGGCGACAGGGTAAACACTGAAGCTTTCTTT
CDR3 length: 15; V gene: TRBV9; clone size: NA; D gene: TRBD2; J gene: TRBJ2-3; CDR3 protein: CASSASGRAIDTQYF; CDR3 DNA: TGTGCCAGCAGCGCTAGCGGGAGGGCCATAGATACGCAGTATTTT
CDR3 length: 17; V gene: TRBV10-3; clone size: NA; D gene: NA; J gene: TRBJ2-7; CDR3 protein: CAISEVYQGRGSYEQYF; CDR3 DNA: TGTGCCATCAGTGAGGTATATCAGGGGAGAGGCTCCTACGAGCAGTACTTC
CDR3 length: 15; V gene: TRBV5-6; clone size: NA; D gene: NA; J gene: TRBJ2-1; CDR3 protein: CASTIWGQGGNEQFF; CDR3 DNA: TGTGCCAGCACCATCTGGGGGCAGGGCGGAAATGAGCAGTTCTTC
CDR3 length: 18; V gene: TRBV27; clone size: NA; D gene: TRBD2; J gene: TRBJ2-3; CDR3 protein: CASSFGLAGGKRTDTQYF; CDR3 DNA: TGTGCCAGCAGTTTTGGGCTAGCGGGGGGTAAACGCACAGATACGCAGTATTTT
CDR3 length: 15; V gene: TRBV7-8; clone size: NA; D gene: TRBD2; J gene: TRBJ2-7; CDR3 protein: CASSFWTSGEYEQYF; CDR3 DNA: TGTGCCAGCAGCTTTTGGACTAGCGGGGAGTACGAGCAGTACTTC
CDR3 length: 16; V gene: TRBV7-9; clone size: once; D gene: NA; J gene: TRBJ2-7; CDR3 protein: CASSPRDKLNSYEQYF; CDR3 DNA: TGTGCCAGCAGCCCACGGGACAAGTTAAACTCCTACGAGCAGTACTTC
CDR3 length: 15; V gene: TRBV28; clone size: NA; D gene: TRBD2; J gene: TRBJ2-1; CDR3 protein: CASSWTSGSLNEQFF; CDR3 DNA: TGTGCCAGCAGTTGGACTAGCGGGTCCTTAAACGAGCAGTTCTTC
CDR3 length: 18; V gene: TRBV5-4; clone size: NA; D gene: TRBD2; J gene: TRBJ2-5; CDR3 protein: CASSPGLAGAPYQETQYF; CDR3 DNA: TGTGCCAGCAGCCCCGGACTAGCGGGGGCCCCGTACCAAGAGACCCAGTACTTC
CDR3 length: 16; V gene: TRBV6-5; clone size: NA; D gene: TRBD2; J gene: TRBJ2-3; CDR3 protein: CASSWEGPWGADTQYF; CDR3 DNA: TGTGCCAGCAGTTGGGAGGGACCCTGGGGCGCAGATACGCAGTATTTT
CDR3 length: 14; V gene: TRBV4-1; clone size: NA; D gene: TRBD1; J gene: TRBJ1-4; CDR3 protein: CASSRQGGIEKLFF; CDR3 DNA: TGCGCCAGCAGCCGACAGGGGGGTATCGAAAAACTGTTTTTT
CDR3 length: 14; V gene: TRBV7-9; clone size: NA; D gene: TRBD2; J gene: TRBJ2-3; CDR3 protein: CASSFTSGTDTQYF; CDR3 DNA: TGTGCCAGCAGCTTCACTAGCGGGACGGATACGCAGTATTTT
CDR3 length: 15; V gene: TRBV10-2; clone size: NA; D gene: NA; J gene: TRBJ2-7; CDR3 protein: CASSGMPRGPYEQYF; CDR3 DNA: TGCGCCAGCAGTGGTATGCCCCGCGGCCCTTACGAGCAGTACTTC
CDR3 length: 15; V gene: TRBV28; clone size: hyperexpanded; D gene: NA; J gene: TRBJ1-4; CDR3 protein: CASSLSTAPNEKLFF; CDR3 DNA: TGTGCCAGCAGTTTAAGCACAGCTCCTAATGAAAAACTGTTTTTT
CDR3 length: 14; V gene: TRBV27; clone size: NA; D gene: NA; J gene: TRBJ2-5; CDR3 protein: CASSLSPGQETQYF; CDR3 DNA: TGTGCCAGCAGTTTATCTCCGGGCCAAGAGACCCAGTACTTC
CDR3 length: 17; V gene: TRBV7-9; clone size: NA; D gene: TRBD1; J gene: TRBJ1-2; CDR3 protein: CASSLGLTGPLNYGYTF; CDR3 DNA: TGTGCCAGCAGCTTAGGCTTGACAGGGCCACTTAACTATGGCTACACCTTC
CDR3 length: 12; V gene: TRBV10-1; clone size: NA; D gene: NA; J gene: TRBJ1-1; CDR3 protein: CASSPGMTEAFF; CDR3 DNA: TGCGCCAGCAGTCCAGGGATGACTGAAGCTTTCTTT
CDR3 length: 15; V gene: TRBV4-3; clone size: NA; D gene: TRBD2; J gene: TRBJ2-7; CDR3 protein: CASSQGAGGGYEQYF; CDR3 DNA: TGCGCCAGCAGCCAAGGAGCGGGAGGGGGATACGAGCAGTACTTC
CDR3 length: 15; V gene: TRBV5-6; clone size: once; D gene: TRBD2; J gene: TRBJ2-7; CDR3 protein: CASSPGTSGTYEQYF; CDR3 DNA: TGTGCCAGCAGTCCTGGGACTAGTGGAACCTACGAGCAGTACTTC
CDR3 length: 19; V gene: TRBV7-2; clone size: NA; D gene: TRBD2; J gene: TRBJ2-3; CDR3 protein: CASSPNPARLAASTDTQYF; CDR3 DNA: TGTGCCAGCAGCCCTAACCCCGCACGACTAGCCGCCAGCACAGATACGCAGTATTTT
CDR3 length: 16; V gene: TRBV12-2; clone size: NA; D gene: NA; J gene: TRBJ1-1; CDR3 protein: CASRTQVRVSGTEAFF; CDR3 DNA: TGTGCAAGTCGCACACAAGTCCGGGTTAGTGGCACTGAAGCTTTCTTT
CDR3 length: 15; V gene: TRBV6-5; clone size: NA; D gene: TRBD1; J gene: TRBJ2-1; CDR3 protein: CASSPTGGVYNEQFF; CDR3 DNA: TGTGCCAGCAGCCCTACAGGGGGTGTCTACAATGAGCAGTTCTTC
CDR3 length: 15; V gene: TRBV6-5; clone size: NA; D gene: TRBD2; J gene: TRBJ2-3; CDR3 protein: CASRPTSGGLDTQYF; CDR3 DNA: TGTGCCAGCAGACCGACTAGCGGGGGGCTAGATACGCAGTATTTT
CDR3 length: 15; V gene: TRBV28; clone size: once; D gene: NA; J gene: TRBJ1-6; CDR3 protein: CASSQVTAYNSPLHF; CDR3 DNA: TGTGCCAGCAGCCAAGTAACAGCCTATAATTCCCCCCTCCACTTT
CDR3 length: 13; V gene: TRBV14; clone size: NA; D gene: TRBD1; J gene: TRBJ2-7; CDR3 protein: CASRSPGTAPTPF; CDR3 DNA: TGTGCCAGCAGATCCCCCGGGACAGCTCCTACCCCTTTC